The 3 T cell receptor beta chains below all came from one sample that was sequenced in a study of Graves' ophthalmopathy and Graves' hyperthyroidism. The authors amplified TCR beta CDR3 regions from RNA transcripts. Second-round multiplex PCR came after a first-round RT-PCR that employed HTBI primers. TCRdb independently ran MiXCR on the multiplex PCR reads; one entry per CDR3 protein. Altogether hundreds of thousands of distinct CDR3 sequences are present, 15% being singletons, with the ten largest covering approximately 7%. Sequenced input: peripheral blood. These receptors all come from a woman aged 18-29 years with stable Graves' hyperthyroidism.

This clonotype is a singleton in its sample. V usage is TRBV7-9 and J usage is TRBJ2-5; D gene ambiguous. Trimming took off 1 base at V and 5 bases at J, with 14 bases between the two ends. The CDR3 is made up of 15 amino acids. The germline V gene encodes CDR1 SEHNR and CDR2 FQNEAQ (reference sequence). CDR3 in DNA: TGTGCCAGCAGCTTAGGAGACCCCACTGGGGAGACCCAGTACTTC. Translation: CASSLGDPTGETQYF.

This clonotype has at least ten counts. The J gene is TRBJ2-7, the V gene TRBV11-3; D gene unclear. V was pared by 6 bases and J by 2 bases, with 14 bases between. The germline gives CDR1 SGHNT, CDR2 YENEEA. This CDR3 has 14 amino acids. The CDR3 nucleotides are TGTGCCAGCAGTCGAGCCGACACGACCTACGAGCAGTACTTC. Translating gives CASSRADTTYEQYF.

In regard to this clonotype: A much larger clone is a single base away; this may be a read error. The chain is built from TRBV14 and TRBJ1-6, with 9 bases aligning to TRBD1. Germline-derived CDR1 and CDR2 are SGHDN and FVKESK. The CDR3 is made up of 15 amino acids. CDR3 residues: CASSHLGQGNSSLHF. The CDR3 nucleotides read TGTGCCAGCAGCCATTTGGGACAGGGTAATTCATCCCTCCACTTT. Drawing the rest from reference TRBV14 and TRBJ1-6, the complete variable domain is EAGVTQFPSHSVIEKGQTVTLRCDPISGHDNLYWYRRVMGKEIKFLLHFVKESKQDESGMPNNRFLAERTGGTYSTLKVQPAELEDSGVYFCASSHLGQGNSSLHFGNGTRLTVT.